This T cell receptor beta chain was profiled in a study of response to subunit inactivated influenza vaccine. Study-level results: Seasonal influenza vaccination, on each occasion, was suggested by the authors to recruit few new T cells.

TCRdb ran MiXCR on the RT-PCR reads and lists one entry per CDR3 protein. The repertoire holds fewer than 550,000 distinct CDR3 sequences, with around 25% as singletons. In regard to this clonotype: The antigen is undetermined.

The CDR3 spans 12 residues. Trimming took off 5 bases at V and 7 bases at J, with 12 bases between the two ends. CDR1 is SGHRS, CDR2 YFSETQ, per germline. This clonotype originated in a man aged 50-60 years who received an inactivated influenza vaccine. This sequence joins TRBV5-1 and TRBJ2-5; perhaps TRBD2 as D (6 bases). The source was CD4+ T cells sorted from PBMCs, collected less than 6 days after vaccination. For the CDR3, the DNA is TGCGCCAGCAGTTCGGGAGATCGGACCCAGTACTTC. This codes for CASSSGDRTQYF.